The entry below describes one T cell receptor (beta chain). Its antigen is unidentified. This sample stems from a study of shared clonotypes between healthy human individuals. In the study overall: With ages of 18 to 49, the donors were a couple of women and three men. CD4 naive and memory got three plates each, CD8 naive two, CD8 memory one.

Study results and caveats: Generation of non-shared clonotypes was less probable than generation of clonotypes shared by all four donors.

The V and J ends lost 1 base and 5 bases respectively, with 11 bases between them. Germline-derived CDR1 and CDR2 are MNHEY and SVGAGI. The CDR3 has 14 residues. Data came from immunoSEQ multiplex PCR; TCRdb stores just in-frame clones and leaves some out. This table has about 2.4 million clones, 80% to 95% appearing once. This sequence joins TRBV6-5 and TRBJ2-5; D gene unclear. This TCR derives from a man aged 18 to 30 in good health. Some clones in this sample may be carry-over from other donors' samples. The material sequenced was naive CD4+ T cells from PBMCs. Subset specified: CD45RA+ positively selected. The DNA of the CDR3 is TGTGCCAGCAGTTACTGGGGTGGTGGGGAGACCCAGTACTTC. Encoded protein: CASSYWGGGETQYF.